The subject of this entry is one T cell receptor (beta chain). Antigen specificity is unknown. The data were obtained in a study of cytomegalovirus exposure and HLA in healthy donors. General study points: Analysis was carried out at a later point, and it linked a missense DCLRE1C variant to TCR beta V- and J-gene trimming. Researchers counted 180 or so TCR beta chains as cytomegalovirus-associated.

PCR amplification relied on 60 Vbeta primers (plus 13 Jbeta primers). TCRdb keeps only in-frame clones here, not all; method: immunoSEQ multiplex PCR. The table includes around 220,000 clones, 65% to 80% detected once. Trimming took 1 base from V and 6 from J; bases not matched to a gene: 5. The CDR3 has 14 amino acids. The V gene's germline CDR1 is WNHNN and CDR2 SYGVQD (reference sequence). The specimen was PBMCs. This chain uses TRBV10-1 with TRBJ1-2; 7 nucleotides align to TRBD1. The receptor's source is a girl aged 2-9 years in good health and CMV-seronegative. CDR3 sequence reads: CASSEFPGGHGYTF. CDR3 coding DNA: TGCGCCAGCAGTGAGTTTCCAGGGGGGCATGGCTACACCTTC.